What follows are 28 T cell receptor beta chains derived from one specimen sequenced in a study of control samples from healthy donors and cancer patients. The method was immunoSEQ multiplex PCR; TCRdb's version includes in-frame clones alone and lacks a portion of them. The table includes about 120,000 clones, more than 70% detected once. The material sequenced was blood. The receptors were sampled from a woman aged 70 to 79 in good health.

The CDR3 reads CASSPRERPYEQYF. The CDR3 coding sequence is TGTGCCAGCAGCCCCAGGGAAAGGCCCTACGAGCAGTACTTC. J is TRBJ2-7 and V is TRBV5-4; maybe TRBD1 (5 bases). CDR3 length equals 14 residues. Germline CDR1 SGHNT, CDR2 YYREEE (reference sequence). With 4 bases removed from V and 2 bases from J, the gap between germline ends came to 13 bases.

V gene TRBV7-2 combines with J gene TRBJ2-7; D gene unclear. CDR1 is SGHTA and CDR2 is FQGNSA in the germline V gene. This CDR3 is built from 14 residues. V was pared by 3 bases and J by 4 bases, with 13 bases between. CDR3 bases: TGTGCCAGCAGCTTTCCTGCGGTGAAGTACGAGCAGTACTTC. It translates to CASSFPAVKYEQYF.

The chain uses TRBV10-3 and TRBJ2-2, with D uncertain. CDR1 ENHRY and CDR2 SYGVKD come from the germline V gene. The V end was cut by 6 bases, the J end by 1 base, with 6 bases between. This CDR3 spans 13 amino acids. CDR3 sequence reads: CAISYMNTGELFF. The CDR3 DNA is TGTGCCATCAGCTACATGAACACCGGGGAGCTGTTTTTT.

J is TRBJ1-4 and V is TRBV9, with D possibly matching TRBD1 (5 bases). Germline V gene sequence: CDR1 SGDLS, CDR2 YYNGEE. Trimming left V 0 bases short and J 7 bases short, with 10 bases between. The CDR3 extends over 14 amino acids. This CDR3 is CASSVEPGTEKLFF. The CDR3 DNA is TGTGCCAGCAGCGTAGAACCAGGGACTGAAAAACTGTTTTTT.

This chain links TRBV7-3 with TRBJ1-1; D unresolved. Germline CDR1 SGHTA, CDR2 FQGTGA. The V gene lost 2 bases and the J gene lost 1 base, with 11 bases spanning the gap. The CDR3 consists of 15 residues. CDR3 sequence reads: CASSLLRRRNTEAFF. CDR3 nucleotides: TGTGCCAGCAGCTTACTCAGGCGGAGGAACACTGAAGCTTTCTTT.

The J gene is TRBJ2-5, the V gene TRBV25-1, with D possibly TRBD1 on 6 matching bases. Germline CDR1 reads MGHDK; CDR2 reads SYGVNS. CDR3 length: 14 residues. Trimming removed 4 bases from V and 4 bases from J, with 13 bases in between. The CDR3 here is CASSGVGAIETQYF. Here the CDR3 DNA reads TGTGCCAGCAGTGGGGTGGGGGCCATAGAGACCCAGTACTTC.

This clone has only a few counts. The chain links TRBV7-2 to TRBJ1-1, with D perhaps matching TRBD1 (5 bases). V was trimmed by 5 bases and J by 4 bases, leaving 11 bases between them. The CDR3 spans 13 residues. Germline V gives CDR1 SGHTA, CDR2 FQGNSA. The chain's CDR3 is CASSTSGSTEAFF. The CDR3 DNA follows: TGTGCCAGCAGCACTTCAGGGAGCACTGAAGCTTTCTTT.

This sequence joins TRBV5-4 and TRBJ2-3; D possibly uses TRBD1 or TRBD2 (7 bases each). The CDR3 consists of 14 residues. V was pared by 3 bases and J by 4 bases, with 12 bases between. Germline CDR1 is SGHNT and CDR2 is YYREEE (reference sequence). In DNA, the CDR3 is TGTGCCAGCAGCTCCCAGGGGGGGTCAGATACGCAGTATTTT. Protein sequence: CASSSQGGSDTQYF.

V is TRBV6-5 and J is TRBJ2-2; D is tentatively TRBD1 or TRBD2 (5 bases each). Trimming shortened V by 2 bases and J by 6 bases, and 7 bases separated the two germline ends. The CDR3 covers 13 residues. CDR1 and CDR2 from the germline V gene are MNHEY and SVGAGI. The CDR3 DNA reads as TGTGCCAGCAGTTACCTGGGGGCCGGGGAGCTGTTTTTT. Translation: CASSYLGAGELFF.

The chain has TRBV6-2 or TRBV6-3 and TRBJ1-2, with a tentative D call TRBD1 (6 bases). Germline CDR1 reads MNHEY; CDR2 reads SVGEGT. Trimming took 0 bases from V and 4 from J, leaving 18 bases between them. The CDR3 loop spans 17 amino acids. CDR3 nucleotide sequence: TGTGCCAGCAGTTACTCGAGGCAGGGGTCTCTTGCCTATGGCTACACCTTC. Its protein product is CASSYSRQGSLAYGYTF.

This chain joins TRBV7-2 and TRBJ2-5; 15 positions agree with TRBD2. Per the germline V gene, CDR1 is SGHTA and CDR2 is FQGNSA. V lost 5 bases and J lost 4; bases outside the gene matches: 11. The CDR3 is made up of 18 amino acids. CDR3 in DNA: TGTGCCAGCAGCCGTGGACTAGCGGGGGGGCGGGGCGGAGAGACCCAGTACTTC. Encoded protein: CASSRGLAGGRGGETQYF.

This sequence joins TRBV5-6 and TRBJ2-7, with 10 bases fitting TRBD1. The CDR3 runs to 14 residues. Trimming at V came to 2 bases and at J to 4 bases, leaving 3 bases not matched to a gene. Per germline, CDR1 SGHDT and CDR2 YYEEEE. The CDR3 sequence is CASSFRQGAYEQYF. The CDR3 coding sequence is TGTGCCAGCAGCTTTCGACAGGGGGCTTACGAGCAGTACTTC.

The J gene is TRBJ1-1, the V gene TRBV4-3, with 9 bases lining up with TRBD1. Trimming cost V 3 bases and J 4 bases; bases outside gene matches: 15. Germline V gene sequence: CDR1 LGHNA, CDR2 YSLEER. The CDR3 sequence is 18 residues long. CDR3: CASSQSTVGGQGVTEAFF. CDR3 sequence (DNA): TGCGCCAGCAGCCAGTCCACCGTAGGGGGACAGGGAGTCACTGAAGCTTTCTTT.

Comment on this clone: Other DNA sequences within the sample encode an identical CDR3. The chain is built from TRBV9 and TRBJ1-1, with D unclear. Trimming removed 0 bases from V and 1 base from J, with 4 bases in between. The CDR3 extends over 13 amino acids. The germline V gene encodes CDR1 SGDLS and CDR2 YYNGEE. In DNA, the CDR3 is TGTGCCAGCAGCGTAGGGCCGAACACTGAAGCTTTCTTT. Translated, it gives CASSVGPNTEAFF.

The rearrangement links TRBV19 to TRBJ2-1, with no clear D. This CDR3 has 13 residues. Germline values: CDR1 LNHDA, CDR2 SQIVND (reference sequence). Between the trimmed V and J ends, which lost 6 bases and 0 bases, there was a span of 6 bases. The CDR3 loop is CASRKGSYNEQFF. In DNA form, the CDR3 reads TGTGCCAGTAGGAAAGGCTCCTACAATGAGCAGTTCTTC. The complete variable domain, with remaining parts taken from reference TRBV19 and TRBJ2-1, reads DGGITQSPKYLFRKEGQNVTLSCEQNLNHDAMYWYRQDPGQGLRLIYYSQIVNDFQKGDIAEGYSVSREKKESFPLTVTSAQKNPTAFYLCASRKGSYNEQFFGPGTRLTVL.

The chain carries TRBV11-2 and TRBJ1-1; 8 nucleotides align to TRBD1. The CDR3 runs 15 residues. The V segment lost 5 bases and the J segment 4 bases; nucleotides outside the gene matches: 9. Germline CDR1 reads SGHAT; CDR2 reads FQNNGV. In nucleotides, the CDR3 is TGTGCCAGCAGCCCCCGGACAGGGATCCTCACTGAAGCTTTCTTT. As protein: CASSPRTGILTEAFF.

This chain joins TRBV18 and TRBJ1-2, with D unresolved. Trimming removed 5 bases at V and 8 bases at J, with 12 bases between. This CDR3 is 12 amino acids long. CDR1 is KGHSH and CDR2 is LQKENI in the germline V gene. CDR3 in DNA: TGTGCCAGCTCATCGAACGAGCCGGGCTACACCTTC. Translation: CASSSNEPGYTF.

This rearrangement joins TRBV7-2 to TRBJ2-6, with unresolved D. In germline, CDR1 is SGHTA, CDR2 FQGNSA. The CDR3 consists of 16 residues. V was clipped by 5 bases and J by 2 bases, with 13 bases between them. The CDR3 loop reads CASSLTGFAGANVLTF. CDR3 nucleotides: TGTGCCAGCAGCCTTACGGGTTTTGCTGGGGCCAACGTCCTGACTTTC.

The rearrangement joins TRBV6-5 to TRBJ1-1; D gene ambiguous. V lost 6 bases and J lost 4, with 15 bases in between. This CDR3 is built from 14 residues. Germline CDR1 reads MNHEY; CDR2 reads SVGAGI. This CDR3 reads CASSPDGRGTEAFF. Written as DNA, the CDR3 is TGTGCCAGCAGCCCGGACGGGCGGGGCACTGAAGCTTTCTTT.

On this clone itself: In the same sample, other DNA sequences code for this CDR3. The V and J genes are TRBV27 and TRBJ2-1, with D maybe TRBD2 (6 bases). Looked up from germline, CDR1 is MNHEY and CDR2 is SMNVEV (reference sequence). This CDR3 is built from 13 residues. The germline V and J ends were trimmed by 0 bases and 7 bases, with 7 bases remaining between them. The CDR3 DNA reads TGTGCCAGCAGTTTATCGGGGGGTAATGAGCAGTTCTTC. Its protein is CASSLSGGNEQFF.

V gene TRBV13 combines with J gene TRBJ1-5; maybe TRBD1 (6 bases). Germline V gives CDR1 PRHDT, CDR2 FYEKMQ (reference sequence). V was pared by 0 bases and J by 5 bases, with 11 bases between. CDR3 size: 15 residues. CDR3 in amino acids: CASSLGRTAYQPQHF. CDR3 coding DNA: TGTGCCAGCAGCTTAGGTCGGACAGCGTATCAGCCCCAGCATTTT.

The J gene is TRBJ1-2, the V gene TRBV6-2 or TRBV6-3, with unresolved D. V was trimmed by 4 bases and J by 6 bases, leaving 12 bases between them. The CDR3 spans 13 residues. Germline loops: CDR1 MNHEY, CDR2 SVGEGT. In DNA, the CDR3 is TGTGCCAGCAGTTCTTTGAATCGGAATGGCTACACCTTC. Translating it yields CASSSLNRNGYTF.

The V gene is TRBV5-4, the J gene TRBJ1-3; D gene uncertain. CDR1 and CDR2 (germline): SGHNT, YYREEE (reference sequence). The V and J ends lost 4 bases and 0 bases respectively, with 14 bases between them. The CDR3 loop spans 16 amino acids. The CDR3 DNA sequence: TGTGCCAGCAGCGACGGGAGCGCCATCTCTGGAAACACCATATATTTT. Translated, it gives CASSDGSAISGNTIYF.

This clone was observed a handful of times. The chain uses TRBV20-1 and TRBJ2-1, with 7 nucleotides matching TRBD1. Per the germline V gene, CDR1 is DFQATT and CDR2 is SNEGSKA (reference sequence). CDR3 length equals 14 residues. Germline trimming cut 3 bases from V and 3 bases from J; bases unmatched to any gene: 5. CDR3 region: CSASRTGGYNEQFF. CDR3 bases: TGCAGTGCTAGTAGGACAGGCGGCTACAATGAGCAGTTCTTC.

Written as DNA, the CDR3 is TGTGCCAGCAGTTACTCTGGGACAGATAAAGAGACCCAGTACTTC. Residues: CASSYSGTDKETQYF. The rearrangement joins TRBV6-6 to TRBJ2-5, with TRBD1 identical over 7 bases. Trimming removed 0 bases from V and 3 bases from J; junction bases left unmatched: 4. There are 15 residues in the CDR3. The germline V gene encodes CDR1 MNHNY and CDR2 SVGAGI (reference sequence).

The rearrangement links TRBV7-3 to TRBJ1-2; possibly TRBD1 for D (6 bases). Germline assignment: CDR1 SGHTA and CDR2 FQGTGA. V was trimmed by 8 bases and J by 8 bases, leaving 21 bases between them. The CDR3 covers 14 residues. CDR3 nucleotides: TGTGCCAGCTCCCCGGGACACGGTTCGAGGGGCTACACCTTC. Translated: CASSPGHGSRGYTF.

The chain carries TRBV5-1 and TRBJ1-2; perhaps TRBD1 as D (5 bases). The CDR3 sequence is 13 residues long. V dropped 1 base and J dropped 3 bases, with 7 bases sitting between them. CDR1 and CDR2 from the germline V gene are SGHRS and YFSETQ. CDR3 sequence: CASSLQGDYGYTF. CDR3 nucleotide sequence: TGCGCCAGCAGCTTGCAAGGGGACTATGGCTACACCTTC.

In its sample, this clone was seen a few times. V and J are TRBV5-1 and TRBJ1-1; a possible D gene is TRBD1 (6 bases). Per germline, CDR1 SGHRS and CDR2 YFSETQ. Trimming pared 7 bases from V and 4 bases from J, leaving 20 bases between. The CDR3 runs to 15 residues. CDR3 coding DNA: TGCGCCAGCGCCAGGGGTGAAGTGGTGCTCACTGAAGCTTTCTTT. Translation: CASARGEVVLTEAFF.